The clone carrying this T cell receptor beta chain was counted between two and nine times. The record originates from a study of shared T cell receptors in the human thymus. This CDR3 comprises 19 residues. Germline values: CDR1 MNHEY, CDR2 SMNVEV (reference sequence). J lost 5 bases, V lost 0 bases, and 16 bases had no gene match. Produced via immunoSEQ multiplex PCR; TCRdb's table is partial and in-frame only. The table shows about 660,000 clones, with more than 75% occurring only once. In addition, the sample was reused for a study of human thymus T cells. From that paper: Resected material from corrective heart surgery provided the thymus tissue analysed. Related research described strongly overlapping thymic repertoires in unrelated people.

The sequence was collected from a boy younger than two with a congenital heart defect. The chain carries TRBV27 and TRBJ2-1; 7 nucleotides line up with TRBD2. The sequenced material came from thymocytes. Here the CDR3 reads CASSLSKVVLAGFHNEQFF. The CDR3, as DNA: TGTGCCAGCAGTTTATCAAAAGTTGTTTTAGCGGGCTTCCACAATGAGCAGTTCTTC.